The clone carrying this TCR beta chain appeared a single time. Profiled with immunoSEQ multiplex PCR; TCRdb holds only in-frame clones, not every one. The sample comprises 90,000 to 100,000 clones, around three quarters of which are singletons, and more than 9% rests with the top ten. This sample is part of a study of control samples from healthy donors and cancer patients. Trimming took off 0 bases at V and 2 bases at J, with 20 bases between the two ends. This CDR3 has 18 residues. Germline CDR1 is SGDLS and CDR2 is YYNGEE. This clonotype was sampled from a woman aged 30 to 39 in good health. Sequenced material: blood. The rearrangement uses TRBV9 and TRBJ1-2; D may be TRBD1 (6 bases). This CDR3 reads CASSVARQGQDANYGYTF. The CDR3 bases are TGTGCCAGCAGCGTAGCTCGGCAGGGGCAGGATGCGAACTATGGCTACACCTTC.